The clone carrying this T cell receptor (beta chain) was observed a few times. Its specificity is unknown. At one end the junction does not follow the germline gene, possibly because of a read error. The data stem from a study of cytomegalovirus exposure and HLA in healthy donors. Study details: In an early release, HLA-typed donors contributed tens of millions of unique TCR sequences. Study-level findings and limits: Donors were assumed by presence/absence analyses to have roughly uniform sequencing depth. The only immune exposure information that was available was CMV serostatus. Later analysis placed DRB1 highest and HLA-C lowest in TCR association rates, which differed by HLA locus.

Germline CDR1 reads SGHDN; CDR2 reads FVKESK. The CDR3 is 12 amino acids. Both 60 Vbeta primers and 13 Jbeta primers went into the PCR. Sequencing used immunoSEQ multiplex PCR; TCRdb keeps in-frame clones, though not all of them. The top ten clones hold approximately 15% of a sample with roughly 84,000 clones, roughly 64% of them seen once. The source is a woman in her 40s in good health and CMV-seropositive. The J gene is TRBJ2-1, the V gene TRBV14, with D tentatively TRBD2 (5 bases). Sequencing was performed on PBMCs. CDR3 residues: CASSQAESSRVF. As DNA, the CDR3 is TGTGCCAGCAGCCAAGCGGAGTCTAGCAGAGTCTTC. Drawing the rest from reference TRBV14 and TRBJ2-1, the complete variable domain is EAGVTQFPSHSVIEKGQTVTLRCDPISGHDNLYWYRRVMGKEIKFLLHFVKESKQDESGMPNNRFLAERTGGTYSTLKVQPAELEDSGVYFCASSQAESSRVFGPGTRLTVL.